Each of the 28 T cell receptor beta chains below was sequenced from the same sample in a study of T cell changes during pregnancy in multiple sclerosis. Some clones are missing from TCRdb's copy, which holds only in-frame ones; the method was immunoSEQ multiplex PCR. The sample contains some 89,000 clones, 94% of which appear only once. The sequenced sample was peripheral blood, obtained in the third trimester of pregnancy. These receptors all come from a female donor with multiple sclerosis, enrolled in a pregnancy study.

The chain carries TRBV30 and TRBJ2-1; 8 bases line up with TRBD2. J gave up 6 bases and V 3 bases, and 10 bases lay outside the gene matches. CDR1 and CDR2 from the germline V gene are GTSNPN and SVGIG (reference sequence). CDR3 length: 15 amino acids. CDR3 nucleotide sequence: TGTGCCTGGAGCATAAGCGGGGGACTGGGCAATGAGCAGTTCTTC. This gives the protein CAWSISGGLGNEQFF.

The CDR3 spells CASSVQGDSEQFF. CDR3 nucleotide sequence: TGTGCCAGCAGTGTGCAGGGGGACAGTGAGCAGTTCTTC. V is TRBV6-1 and J is TRBJ2-1; 7 bases match TRBD1. This CDR3 spans 13 amino acids. CDR1 is MNHNS, CDR2 SASEGT, per germline. V dropped 4 bases and J dropped 9; count of bases not matched to a gene: 6.

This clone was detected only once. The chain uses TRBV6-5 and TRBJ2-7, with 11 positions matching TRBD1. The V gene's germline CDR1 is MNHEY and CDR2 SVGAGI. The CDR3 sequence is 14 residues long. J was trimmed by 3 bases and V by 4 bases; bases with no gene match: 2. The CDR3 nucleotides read TGTGCCAGCAGTTCCGGGACAGGGGGCTACGAGCAGTACTTC. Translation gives CASSSGTGGYEQYF.

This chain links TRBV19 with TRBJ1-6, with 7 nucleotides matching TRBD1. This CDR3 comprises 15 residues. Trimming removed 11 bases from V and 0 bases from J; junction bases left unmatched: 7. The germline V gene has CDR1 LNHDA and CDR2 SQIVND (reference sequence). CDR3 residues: CASSPGGSYNSPLHF. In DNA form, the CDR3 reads TGTGCCTCCTCACCAGGGGGCTCCTATAATTCACCCCTCCACTTT.

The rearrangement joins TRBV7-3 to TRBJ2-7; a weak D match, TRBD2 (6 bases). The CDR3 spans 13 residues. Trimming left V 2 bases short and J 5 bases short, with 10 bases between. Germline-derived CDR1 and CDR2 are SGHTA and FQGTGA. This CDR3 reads CASSLGPGDEQYF. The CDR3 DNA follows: TGTGCCAGCAGCTTAGGTCCGGGGGACGAGCAGTACTTC.

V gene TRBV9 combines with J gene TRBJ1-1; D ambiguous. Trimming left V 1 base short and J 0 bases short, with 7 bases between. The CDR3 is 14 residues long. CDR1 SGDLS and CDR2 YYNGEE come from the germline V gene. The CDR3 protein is CASSVLPMNTEAFF. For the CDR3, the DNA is TGTGCCAGCAGCGTACTGCCTATGAACACTGAAGCTTTCTTT.

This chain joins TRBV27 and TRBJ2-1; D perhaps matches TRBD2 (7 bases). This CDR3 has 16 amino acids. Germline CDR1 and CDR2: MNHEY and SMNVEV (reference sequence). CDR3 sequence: CPMGSGEVTGGGEQFF. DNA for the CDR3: TGTCCTATGGGATCGGGGGAGGTGACGGGGGGCGGTGAGCAGTTCTTC.

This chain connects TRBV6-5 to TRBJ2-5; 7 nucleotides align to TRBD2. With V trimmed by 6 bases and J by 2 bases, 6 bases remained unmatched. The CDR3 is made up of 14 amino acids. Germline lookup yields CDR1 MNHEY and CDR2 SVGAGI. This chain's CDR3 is CASSIQRGQETQYF. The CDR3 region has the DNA TGTGCCAGCAGCATTCAGCGGGGTCAAGAGACCCAGTACTTC.

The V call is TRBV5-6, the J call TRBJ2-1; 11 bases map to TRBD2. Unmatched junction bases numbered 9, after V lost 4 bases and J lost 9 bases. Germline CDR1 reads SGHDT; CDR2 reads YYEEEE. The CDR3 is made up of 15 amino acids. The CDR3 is CASSTPSGGLGEQFF. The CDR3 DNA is TGTGCCAGCAGCACCCCTAGCGGGGGGCTTGGTGAGCAGTTCTTC. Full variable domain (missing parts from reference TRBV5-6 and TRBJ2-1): DAGVTQSPTHLIKTRGQQVTLRCSPKSGHDTVSWYQQALGQGPQFIFQYYEEEERQRGNFPDRFSGHQFPNYSSELNVNALLLGDSALYLCASSTPSGGLGEQFFGPGTRLTVL.

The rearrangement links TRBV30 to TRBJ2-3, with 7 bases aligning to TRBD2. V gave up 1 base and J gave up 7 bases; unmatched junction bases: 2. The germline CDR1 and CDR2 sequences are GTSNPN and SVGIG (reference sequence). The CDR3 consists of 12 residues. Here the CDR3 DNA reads TGTGCCTGGAGTGCACTAGCGCATACGCAGTATTTT. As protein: CAWSALAHTQYF.

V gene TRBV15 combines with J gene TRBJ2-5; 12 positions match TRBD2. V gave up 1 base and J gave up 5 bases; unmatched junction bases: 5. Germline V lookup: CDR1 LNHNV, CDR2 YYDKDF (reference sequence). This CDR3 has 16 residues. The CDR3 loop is CATSRGLAGDTETQYF. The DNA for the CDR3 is TGTGCCACCAGCAGAGGACTAGCGGGGGACACGGAGACCCAGTACTTC.

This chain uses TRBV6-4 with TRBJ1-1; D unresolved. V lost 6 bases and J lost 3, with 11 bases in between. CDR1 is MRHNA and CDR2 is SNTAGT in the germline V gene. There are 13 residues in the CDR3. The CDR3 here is CASSDDADTEAFF. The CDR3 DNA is TGTGCCAGCAGCGACGATGCGGACACTGAAGCTTTCTTT.

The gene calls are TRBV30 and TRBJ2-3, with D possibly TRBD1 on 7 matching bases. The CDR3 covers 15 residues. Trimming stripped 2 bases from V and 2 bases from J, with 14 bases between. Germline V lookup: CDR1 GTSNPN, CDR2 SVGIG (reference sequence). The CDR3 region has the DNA TGTGCCTGGAGTTTGGCGGGACAGTTCACAGATACGCAGTATTTT. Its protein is CAWSLAGQFTDTQYF.

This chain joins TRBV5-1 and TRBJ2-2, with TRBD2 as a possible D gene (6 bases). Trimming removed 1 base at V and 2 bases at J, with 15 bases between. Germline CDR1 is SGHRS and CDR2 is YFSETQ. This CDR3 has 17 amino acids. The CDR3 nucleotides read TGCGCCAGCAGCTTGAGGTCCGGGAGCCCAAACACCGGGGAGCTGTTTTTT. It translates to CASSLRSGSPNTGELFF.

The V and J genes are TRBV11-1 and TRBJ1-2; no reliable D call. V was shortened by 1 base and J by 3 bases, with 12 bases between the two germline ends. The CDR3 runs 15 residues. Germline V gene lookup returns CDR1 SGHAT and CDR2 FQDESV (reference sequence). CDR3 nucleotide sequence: TGTGCCAGCAGCTTAGGCTCGACGGACTACTATGGCTACACCTTC. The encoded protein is CASSLGSTDYYGYTF.

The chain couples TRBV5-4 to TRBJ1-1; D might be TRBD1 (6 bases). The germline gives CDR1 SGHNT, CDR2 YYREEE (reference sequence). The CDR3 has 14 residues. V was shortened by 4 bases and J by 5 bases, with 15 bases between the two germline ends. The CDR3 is CASSRARTVTEAFF. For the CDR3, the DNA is TGTGCCAGCAGCCGTGCGCGGACAGTGACTGAAGCTTTCTTT. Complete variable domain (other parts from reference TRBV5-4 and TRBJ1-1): ETGVTQSPTHLIKTRGQQVTLRCSSQSGHNTVSWYQQALGQGPQFIFQYYREEENGRGNFPPRFSGLQFPNYSSELNVNALELDDSALYLCASSRARTVTEAFFGQGTRLTVV.

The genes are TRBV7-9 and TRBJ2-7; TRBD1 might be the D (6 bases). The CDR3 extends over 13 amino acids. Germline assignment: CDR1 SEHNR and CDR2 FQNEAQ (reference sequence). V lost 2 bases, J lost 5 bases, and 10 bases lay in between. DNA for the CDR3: TGTGCCAGCAGCTTACACAGGGTCGACGAGCAGTACTTC. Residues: CASSLHRVDEQYF.

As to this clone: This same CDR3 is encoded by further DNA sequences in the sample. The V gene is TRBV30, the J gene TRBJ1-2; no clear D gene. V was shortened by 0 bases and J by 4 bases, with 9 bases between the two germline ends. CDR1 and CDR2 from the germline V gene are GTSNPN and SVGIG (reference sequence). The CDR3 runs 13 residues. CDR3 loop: CAWSVLSGYGYTF. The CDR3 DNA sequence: TGTGCCTGGAGTGTCCTCTCAGGCTATGGCTACACCTTC.

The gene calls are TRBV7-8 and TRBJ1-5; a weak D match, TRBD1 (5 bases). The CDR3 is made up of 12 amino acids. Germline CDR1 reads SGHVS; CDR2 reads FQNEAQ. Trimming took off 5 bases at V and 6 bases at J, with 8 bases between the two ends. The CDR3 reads CASSPDSQPQHF. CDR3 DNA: TGTGCCAGCAGCCCTGACAGTCAGCCCCAGCATTTT.

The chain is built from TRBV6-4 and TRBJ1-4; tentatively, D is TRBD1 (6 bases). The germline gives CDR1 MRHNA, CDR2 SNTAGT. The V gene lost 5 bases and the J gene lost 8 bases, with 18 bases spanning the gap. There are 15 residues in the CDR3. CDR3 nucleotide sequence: TGTGCCAGCAGTCACGAGGGAGGGGGTGGGGAAAAACTGTTTTTT. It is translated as CASSHEGGGGEKLFF.

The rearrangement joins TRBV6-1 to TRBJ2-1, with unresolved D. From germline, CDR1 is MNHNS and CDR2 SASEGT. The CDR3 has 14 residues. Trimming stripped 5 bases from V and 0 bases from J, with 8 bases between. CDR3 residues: CASSSLSSYNEQFF. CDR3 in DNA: TGTGCCAGCAGTAGTCTGAGCTCCTACAATGAGCAGTTCTTC.

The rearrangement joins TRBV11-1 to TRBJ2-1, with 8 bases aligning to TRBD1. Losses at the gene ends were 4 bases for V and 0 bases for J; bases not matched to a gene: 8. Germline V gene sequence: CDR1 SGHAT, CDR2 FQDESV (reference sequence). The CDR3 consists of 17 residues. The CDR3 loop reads CASSSRTGGSSYNEQFF. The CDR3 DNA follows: TGTGCCAGCAGCTCGCGTACAGGGGGGAGCTCCTACAATGAGCAGTTCTTC. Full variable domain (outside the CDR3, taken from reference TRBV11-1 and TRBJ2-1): EAEVAQSPRYKITEKSQAVAFWCDPISGHATLYWYRQILGQGPELLVQFQDESVVDDSQLPKDRFSAERLKGVDSTLKIQPAELGDSAMYLCASSSRTGGSSYNEQFFGPGTRLTVL.

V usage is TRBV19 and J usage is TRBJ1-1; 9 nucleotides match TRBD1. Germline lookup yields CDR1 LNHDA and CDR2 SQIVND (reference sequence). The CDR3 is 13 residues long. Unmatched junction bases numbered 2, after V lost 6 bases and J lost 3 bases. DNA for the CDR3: TGTGCCAGTAGGTGGACAGGGGACACTGAAGCTTTCTTT. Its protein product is CASRWTGDTEAFF.

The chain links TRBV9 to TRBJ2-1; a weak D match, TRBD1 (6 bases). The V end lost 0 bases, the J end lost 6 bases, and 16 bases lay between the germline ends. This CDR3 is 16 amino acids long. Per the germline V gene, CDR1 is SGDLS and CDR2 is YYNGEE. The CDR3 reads CASSVGSRGLGNEQFF. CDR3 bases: TGTGCCAGCAGCGTAGGAAGCAGGGGTTTGGGCAATGAGCAGTTCTTC.

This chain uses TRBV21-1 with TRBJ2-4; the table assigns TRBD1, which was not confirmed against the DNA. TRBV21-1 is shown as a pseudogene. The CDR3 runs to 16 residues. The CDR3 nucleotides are TGTGCCAGCAGCTTCTCAGGGTATGAGGCCAAAAACATTCAGTACTTC. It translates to CASSFSGYEAKNIQYF.

The CDR3: CASSYSTGNSPLHF. CDR3 coding DNA: TGTGCCAGCAGTTACTCGACAGGCAATTCACCCCTCCACTTT. This sequence joins TRBV6-6 and TRBJ1-6; maybe TRBD1 (6 bases). The ends were cut back, 0 bases at V and 7 bases at J, with 7 bases in the middle. The CDR3 loop spans 14 amino acids. Germline lookup yields CDR1 MNHNY and CDR2 SVGAGI (reference sequence).

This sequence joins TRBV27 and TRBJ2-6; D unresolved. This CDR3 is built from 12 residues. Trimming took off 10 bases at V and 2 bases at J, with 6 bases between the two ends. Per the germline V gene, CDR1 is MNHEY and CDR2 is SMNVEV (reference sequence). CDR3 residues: CATSPGANVLTF. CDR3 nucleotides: TGTGCCACATCCCCTGGGGCCAACGTCCTGACTTTC.

As DNA, the CDR3 is TGTGCCAGTAGTATCCCCAGCGGGGGGCCCACAGATACGCAGTATTTT. Translating gives CASSIPSGGPTDTQYF. The chain carries TRBV19 and TRBJ2-3, with TRBD2 matching 9 bases. The ends lost 3 bases at V and 2 bases at J; junction bases unmatched: 6. Per the germline V gene, CDR1 is LNHDA and CDR2 is SQIVND (reference sequence). The CDR3 has 16 amino acids.